The rows below give T cell receptor beta chains drawn from one sample of a study of response to subunit inactivated influenza vaccine. One entry per CDR3 protein, called by TCRdb with MiXCR from the RT-PCR reads. Among 300,000 to 350,000 distinct CDR3 sequences listed, less than 25% were seen once. Sequenced here: PBMCs from blood, sampled about 20 months after vaccination. The origin of the receptors is a man between 45 and 75 years old who received an inactivated influenza vaccine. The CDR3 runs from the conserved cysteine through the conserved F or W. Each record gives: J gene, V gene, D gene, clone size, CDR3 DNA, CDR3 protein. D genes are given only for firm matches. Expanded clones are given a class, and other clones once, few, many or no size at all.

>TRBJ1-2|TRBV2|-|-
TGTGCCAGCAGTGGCGGCGCTACCTATGGCTACACCTTC
CASSGGATYGYTF
>TRBJ2-3|TRBV24-1|-|-
TGTGCCACCAGTGAGGCAGGCACAGATACGCAGTATTTT
CATSEAGTDTQYF
>TRBJ1-1|TRBV6-6|-|-
TGTGCCAGCATCGGACGGGGAAACACTGAAGCTTTCTTT
CASIGRGNTEAFF
>TRBJ2-7|TRBV28|-|-
TGTGCCAGCAGTTTAAATCAGGGGAACTACGAGCAGTACTTC
CASSLNQGNYEQYF
>TRBJ1-1|TRBV12-3/TRBV12-4|TRBD1|few
TGTGCCAGCAGTAAACAGGGGGCGCCTGAAGCTTTCTTT
CASSKQGAPEAFF
>TRBJ1-3|TRBV5-1|-|many
TGCGCCAGCAGCTTGGAGGGAATTGGAAACACCATATATTTT
CASSLEGIGNTIYF
>TRBJ1-6|TRBV4-3|-|many
TGCGCCAGCAGCCATGACACTCGGGCCGAGAATTCACCCCTCCACTTT
CASSHDTRAENSPLHF
>TRBJ1-2|TRBV27|-|few
TGTGCCAGCAGTCCCTTTACTAATAACTATGGCTACACCTTC
CASSPFTNNYGYTF
>TRBJ1-5|TRBV27|TRBD1|many
TGTGCCAGCAGTAAACAGGGGGTGCCGGATCAGCCCCAGCATTTT
CASSKQGVPDQPQHF
>TRBJ1-1|TRBV7-9|-|few
TGTGCCAGCTTCGGGGGTGGCACTGAAGCTTTCTTT
CASFGGGTEAFF
>TRBJ2-7|TRBV30|-|few
TGTGCCTGGAGTGTACTTTGGAACGAGCAGTACTTC
CAWSVLWNEQYF
>TRBJ1-5|TRBV20-1|-|many
TGCAGTGCTAGGGAAACAGGGAGGAAGGATCAGCCCCAGCATTTT
CSARETGRKDQPQHF
>TRBJ2-7|TRBV4-3|TRBD1|few
TGCGCCAGCAGCCAAGATCCGTACGGGACAGGGAATTCCTACGAGCAGTACTTC
CASSQDPYGTGNSYEQYF
>TRBJ2-7|TRBV6-2/TRBV6-3|TRBD2|-
TGTGCCAGCAGTTACTCGAGCAGCGGGACCCCCTACGAGCAGTACTTC
CASSYSSSGTPYEQYF
>TRBJ1-1|TRBV5-6|-|-
TGTGCCAGCAGCTTTGGAAGTGAAGCTTTCTTT
CASSFGSEAFF
>TRBJ1-1|TRBV7-2|-|many
TGTGCCAGCAGCTTAAGGTTTGGGGACGCCTTGGAAGCTTTCTTT
CASSLRFGDALEAFF
>TRBJ1-2|TRBV10-3|TRBD1|-
TGTGCCATCAGTACCGGGACAGACTATGGCTACACCTTC
CAISTGTDYGYTF
>TRBJ1-6|TRBV7-8|-|many
TGTGCCAGCAGCTGGGAGACAGGCTATAATTCACCCCTCCACTTT
CASSWETGYNSPLHF
>TRBJ1-1|TRBV6-2/TRBV6-3|TRBD1|few
TGTGCCAGCAGTGGTATGGCAGGGGGAATAACGAGAACTGAAGCTTTCTTT
CASSGMAGGITRTEAFF
>TRBJ2-7|TRBV20-1|TRBD2|-
TGCAGTGCCCCCCGCGGGGGGCAAACCTACGAGCAGTACTTC
CSAPRGGQTYEQYF
>TRBJ1-5|TRBV4-1|TRBD1|-
TGCGCCAGCAGCGAAAGGGACAGGGGTAATCAGCCCCAGCATTTT
CASSERDRGNQPQHF
>TRBJ1-4|TRBV4-1|TRBD1|few
TGCGCCAGCAGCCCCCCGGGACAGACTGATGAAAAACTGTTTTTT
CASSPPGQTDEKLFF
>TRBJ2-1|TRBV5-1|-|few
TGCGCCAGCAGCGGGGACCGACGTGATGAGCAGTTCTTC
CASSGDRRDEQFF
>TRBJ2-3|TRBV28|TRBD2|-
TGTGCCAGCAGTTCAACAATACCGGGACTAGCGCACAATACGCAGTATTTT
CASSSTIPGLAHNTQYF
>TRBJ1-5|TRBV10-3|TRBD1|-
TGTGCCACGCGGCTTGACAGGGCTCAGCCCCAGCATTTT
CATRLDRAQPQHF
>TRBJ2-1|TRBV7-9|TRBD2|-
TGTGCCAGCAGCTCCGGGACTAGCGGGAGAGGGGGGTTCTTC
CASSSGTSGRGGFF
>TRBJ2-1|TRBV29-1|-|few
TGCAGCGTTGAATCCAGGGCGGGACACAATGAGCAGTTCTTC
CSVESRAGHNEQFF
>TRBJ2-7|TRBV12-3/TRBV12-4|TRBD1|-
TGTGCCAGCAGTTTAGGGACAGGGGCCGAGCAGTACTTC
CASSLGTGAEQYF
>TRBJ2-7|TRBV12-3/TRBV12-4|TRBD1|few
TGTGCCAGCAGTACGGGACAGAACTACGAGCAGTACTTC
CASSTGQNYEQYF
>TRBJ2-1|TRBV7-2|TRBD1|-
TGTGCCAGCAGCTTAGGGGGGACAGTTCCGTTCTTC
CASSLGGTVPFF
>TRBJ2-1|TRBV11-2|TRBD2|few
TGTGCCAGCAGCTTAAGCGGCGGGAGCTTCAATGAGCAGTTCTTC
CASSLSGGSFNEQFF
>TRBJ1-2|TRBV12-3/TRBV12-4|-|few
TGTGCCAGCAGTTTCAGGGAAAGCTCTCTAATCTATGGCTACACCTTC
CASSFRESSLIYGYTF
>TRBJ1-4|TRBV27|-|few
TGTGCCAGCAGCCGGGACTTACTCAATGAAAAACTGTTTTTT
CASSRDLLNEKLFF
>TRBJ2-7|TRBV4-3|TRBD2|few
TGCGCCAGCAGCCAAGAGTGGCTAGCGGTAAGCTCCTACGAGCAGTACTTC
CASSQEWLAVSSYEQYF
>TRBJ2-7|TRBV11-2|-|-
TGTGCCAGCAGCTTAACGGGGACCGCCTACGAGCAGTACTTC
CASSLTGTAYEQYF
>TRBJ1-2|TRBV4-1|-|few
TGCGCCAGCAGCCACTCCTGGGGCAGGGGATATGGCTACACCTTC
CASSHSWGRGYGYTF
>TRBJ2-2|TRBV21-1|-|few
TGTGCCAGCAGAGAACCGGGAAAAGAAGGCGGGGAGCTGTTTTTT
CASREPGKEGGELFF
>TRBJ1-5|TRBV20-1|-|many
TGCAGTGCTAAAGGAGGCAATCAGCCCCAGCATTTT
CSAKGGNQPQHF
>TRBJ2-3|TRBV11-2|-|many
TGTGCCAGCAGCTTATTACGGAGAGATACGCAGTATTTT
CASSLLRRDTQYF
>TRBJ1-5|TRBV19|-|few
TGTGCCAGTAGTATCTGGACAGTTAATCAGCCCCAGCATTTT
CASSIWTVNQPQHF
>TRBJ2-7|TRBV20-1|TRBD1|-
TGCAGTGCTAAGCAGGACAGGGATCGCGAGCAGTACTTC
CSAKQDRDREQYF
>TRBJ2-3|TRBV20-1|TRBD1|-
TGCAGTGCTAGTTATCCCCGGGACAGAGAGCAGTATTTT
CSASYPRDREQYF
>TRBJ2-5|TRBV7-2|TRBD1|few
TGTGCCAGCAGTAAGGGACAGCAAGAGACCCAGTACTTC
CASSKGQQETQYF
>TRBJ2-3|TRBV20-1|-|few
TGCAGTGCTCGTCCCAGGGGGGTTACAGATACGCAGTATTTT
CSARPRGVTDTQYF
>TRBJ2-1|TRBV29-1|-|-
TGCAGCGTCAGGGGGGAAAGCTCCTACAATGAGCAGTTCTTC
CSVRGESSYNEQFF